This TCR beta chain was found in a study of patients and donors after allogeneic stem cell transplantation. Trimming removed 6 bases from V and 4 bases from J, with 12 bases in between. There are 13 residues in the CDR3. TCRdb recomputed calls from the RT-PCR reads with MiXCR, one row per CDR3 protein. The sample gives a few hundred thousand distinct CDR3 sequences, roughly two fifths of which show up once; approximately 10% is in the top ten. This clonotype has a handful of counts. This TCR derives from a human donor who was either an allogeneic HSCT recipient or a stem cell or donor lymphocyte infusion donor (not recorded which). It is not recorded whose cells these are; they may come from a transplant donor. The source material was blood, either unsorted or a sorted T cell fraction (not recorded which). The gene calls are TRBV12-3 or TRBV12-4 and TRBJ1-2; perhaps TRBD1 as D (6 bases). The CDR3 DNA sequence: TGTGCCAGCAGCACAGGGCTAGGCTATGGCTACACCTTC. As protein: CASSTGLGYGYTF.